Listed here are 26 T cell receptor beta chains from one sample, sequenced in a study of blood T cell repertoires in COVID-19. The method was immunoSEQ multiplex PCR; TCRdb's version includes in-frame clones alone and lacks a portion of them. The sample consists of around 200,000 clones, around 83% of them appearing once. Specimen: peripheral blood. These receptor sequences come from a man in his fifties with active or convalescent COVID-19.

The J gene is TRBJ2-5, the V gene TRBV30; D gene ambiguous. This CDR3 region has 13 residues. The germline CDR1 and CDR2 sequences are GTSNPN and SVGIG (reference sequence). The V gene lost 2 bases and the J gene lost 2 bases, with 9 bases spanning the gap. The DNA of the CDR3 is TGTGCCTGGAGTCGCAACTTACAAGAGACCCAGTACTTC. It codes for CAWSRNLQETQYF.

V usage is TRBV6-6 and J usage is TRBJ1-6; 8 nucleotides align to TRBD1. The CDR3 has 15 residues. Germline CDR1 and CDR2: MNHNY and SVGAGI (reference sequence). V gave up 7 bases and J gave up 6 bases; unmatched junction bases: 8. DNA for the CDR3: TGTGCCAGCAATACAGGGGGACTCCTTAATTCACCCCTCCACTTT. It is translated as CASNTGGLLNSPLHF.

The CDR3 region has the DNA TGTGCCACCAGCAGGGCCAGGAAGGGGGCCGCAGGTGAAAAACTGTTTTTT. Amino acid sequence: CATSRARKGAAGEKLFF. The chain links TRBV15 to TRBJ1-4; 7 nucleotides agree with TRBD1. The CDR3 totals 17 residues. Trimming took 3 bases from V and 7 from J; bases not matched to a gene: 14. CDR1 and CDR2 from the germline V gene are LNHNV and YYDKDF (reference sequence).

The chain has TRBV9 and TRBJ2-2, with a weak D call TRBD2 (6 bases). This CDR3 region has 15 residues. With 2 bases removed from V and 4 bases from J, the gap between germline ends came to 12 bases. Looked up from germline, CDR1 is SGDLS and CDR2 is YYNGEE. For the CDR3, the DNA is TGTGCCAGCAGCGTGGTTAGCGGCCGCACCGGGGAGCTGTTTTTT. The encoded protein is CASSVVSGRTGELFF.

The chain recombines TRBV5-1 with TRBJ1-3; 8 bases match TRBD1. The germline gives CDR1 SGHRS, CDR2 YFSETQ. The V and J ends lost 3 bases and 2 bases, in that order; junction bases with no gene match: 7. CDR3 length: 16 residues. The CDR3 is CASSSTGEVPGNTIYF. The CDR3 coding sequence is TGCGCCAGCAGCTCGACAGGGGAAGTTCCTGGAAACACCATATATTTT.

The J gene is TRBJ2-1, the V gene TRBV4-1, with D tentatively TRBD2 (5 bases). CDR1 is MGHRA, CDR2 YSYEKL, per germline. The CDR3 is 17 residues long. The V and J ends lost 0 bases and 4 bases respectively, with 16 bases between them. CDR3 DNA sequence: TGCGCCAGCAGCCAAGATTGGCGGGCAAACCTTTACAATGAGCAGTTCTTC. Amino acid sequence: CASSQDWRANLYNEQFF.

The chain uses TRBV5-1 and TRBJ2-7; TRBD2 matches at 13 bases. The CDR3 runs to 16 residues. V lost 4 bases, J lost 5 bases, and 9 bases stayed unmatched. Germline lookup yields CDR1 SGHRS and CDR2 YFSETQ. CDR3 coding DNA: TGCGCCAGCAGCCCTGGACTAGCGGGAGTCCCCCACGAGCAGTACTTC. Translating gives CASSPGLAGVPHEQYF.

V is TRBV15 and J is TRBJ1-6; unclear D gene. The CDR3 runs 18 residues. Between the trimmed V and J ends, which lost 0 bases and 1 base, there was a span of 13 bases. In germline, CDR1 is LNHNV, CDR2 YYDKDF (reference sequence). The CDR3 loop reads CATSRDRIWTSYNSPLHF. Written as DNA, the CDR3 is TGTGCCACCAGCAGAGATAGGATATGGACTTCCTATAATTCACCCCTCCACTTT.

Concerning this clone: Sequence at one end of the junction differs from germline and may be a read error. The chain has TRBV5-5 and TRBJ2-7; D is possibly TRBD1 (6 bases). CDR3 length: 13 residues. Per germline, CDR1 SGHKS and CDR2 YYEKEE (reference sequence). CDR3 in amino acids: CASTLGHLYEQYF. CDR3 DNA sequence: TGTGCCAGCACCTTGGGACACCTCTACGAGCAGTACTTC.

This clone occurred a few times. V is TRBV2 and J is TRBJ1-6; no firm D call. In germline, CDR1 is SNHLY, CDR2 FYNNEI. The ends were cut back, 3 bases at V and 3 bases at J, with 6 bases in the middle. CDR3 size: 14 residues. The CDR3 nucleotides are TGTGCCAGCAGTGAGAGGCTCTATAATTCACCCCTCCACTTT. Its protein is CASSERLYNSPLHF.

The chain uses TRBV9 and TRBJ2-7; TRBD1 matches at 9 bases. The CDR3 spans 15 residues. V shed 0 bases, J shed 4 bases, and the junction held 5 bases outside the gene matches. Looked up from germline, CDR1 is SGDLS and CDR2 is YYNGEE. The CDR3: CASSVAQGASYEQYF. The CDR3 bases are TGTGCCAGCAGCGTAGCACAGGGGGCTAGTTACGAGCAGTACTTC.

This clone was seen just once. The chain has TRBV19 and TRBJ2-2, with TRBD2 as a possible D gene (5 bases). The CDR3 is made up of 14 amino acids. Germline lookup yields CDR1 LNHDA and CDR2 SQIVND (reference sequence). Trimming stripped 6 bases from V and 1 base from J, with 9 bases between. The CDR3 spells CASSLLGNTGELFF. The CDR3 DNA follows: TGTGCCAGTAGCCTACTAGGGAACACCGGGGAGCTGTTTTTT.

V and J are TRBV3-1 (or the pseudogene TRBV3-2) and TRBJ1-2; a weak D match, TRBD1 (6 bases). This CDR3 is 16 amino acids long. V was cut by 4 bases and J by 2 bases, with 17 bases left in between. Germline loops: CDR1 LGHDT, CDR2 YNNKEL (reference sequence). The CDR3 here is CASSRGHATGNYGYTF. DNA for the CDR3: TGTGCCAGCAGCCGAGGACACGCCACAGGGAACTATGGCTACACCTTC.

The CDR3 region has the DNA TGTGCCAGCAGCTACCGGGACACTAATCAAGGCTACACCTTC. Translation: CASSYRDTNQGYTF. The rearrangement joins TRBV14 to TRBJ1-2, with D maybe TRBD1 (6 bases). Germline CDR1 reads SGHDN; CDR2 reads FVKESK. This CDR3 comprises 14 residues. Trimming removed 5 bases from V and 8 bases from J, with 18 bases in between.

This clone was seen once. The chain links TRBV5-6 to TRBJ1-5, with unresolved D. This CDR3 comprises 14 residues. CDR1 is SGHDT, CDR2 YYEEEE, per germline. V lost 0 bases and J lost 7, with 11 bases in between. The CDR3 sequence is CASSLDGGRQPQHF. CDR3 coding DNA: TGTGCCAGCAGCTTGGATGGAGGGAGACAGCCCCAGCATTTT.

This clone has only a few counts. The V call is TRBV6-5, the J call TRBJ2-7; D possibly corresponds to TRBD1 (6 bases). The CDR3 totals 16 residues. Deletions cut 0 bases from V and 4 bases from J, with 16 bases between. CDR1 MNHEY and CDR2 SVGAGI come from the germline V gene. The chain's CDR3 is CASSYSNTGKVYEQYF. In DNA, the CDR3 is TGTGCCAGCAGTTACTCGAATACAGGGAAGGTATACGAGCAGTACTTC.

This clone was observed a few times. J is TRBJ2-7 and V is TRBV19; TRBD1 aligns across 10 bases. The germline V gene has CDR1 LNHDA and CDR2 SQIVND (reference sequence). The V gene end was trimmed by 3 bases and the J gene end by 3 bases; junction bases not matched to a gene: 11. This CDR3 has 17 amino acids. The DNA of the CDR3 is TGTGCCAGTAGTATGCCTGGTTTCGGGACAGGGGTCTACGAGCAGTACTTC. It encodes CASSMPGFGTGVYEQYF.

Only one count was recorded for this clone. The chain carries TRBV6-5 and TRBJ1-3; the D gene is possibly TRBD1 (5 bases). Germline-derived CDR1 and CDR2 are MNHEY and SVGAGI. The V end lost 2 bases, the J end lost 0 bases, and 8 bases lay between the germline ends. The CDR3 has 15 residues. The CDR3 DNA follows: TGTGCCAGCAGTTACGGTGGGGCCTCTGGAAACACCATATATTTT. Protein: CASSYGGASGNTIYF.

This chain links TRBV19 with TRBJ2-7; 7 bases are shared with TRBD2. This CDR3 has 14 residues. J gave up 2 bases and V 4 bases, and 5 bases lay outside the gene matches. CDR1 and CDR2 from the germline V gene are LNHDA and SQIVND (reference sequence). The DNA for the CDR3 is TGTGCCAGTAGTACTAGCGGCACCCCCTACGAGCAGTACTTC. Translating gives CASSTSGTPYEQYF.

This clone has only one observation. The CDR3 bases are TGTGCCAGTAGCCCCAGGGTGGGCGGGGGCGACCAAGAGACCCAGTACTTC. This encodes CASSPRVGGGDQETQYF. V and J are TRBV19 and TRBJ2-5, with D maybe TRBD2 (7 bases). The germline CDR1 and CDR2 sequences are LNHDA and SQIVND (reference sequence). V lost 6 bases to trimming and J lost 0 bases, with 20 bases between them. The CDR3 length is 17 residues.

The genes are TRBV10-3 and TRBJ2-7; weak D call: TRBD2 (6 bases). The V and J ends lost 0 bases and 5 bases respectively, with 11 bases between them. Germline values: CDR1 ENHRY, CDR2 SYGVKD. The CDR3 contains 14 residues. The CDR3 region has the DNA TGTGCCATCAGTGAGTCCAACGGGAGCGACGAGCAGTACTTC. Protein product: CAISESNGSDEQYF.

For the CDR3, the DNA is TGTGCCAGCAGCCTAGACTATACTAGCACAGATACGCAGTATTTT. Its translation: CASSLDYTSTDTQYF. The chain links TRBV7-3 to TRBJ2-3, with D tentatively TRBD2 (5 bases). Trimming left V 5 bases short and J 0 bases short, with 12 bases between. There are 15 residues in the CDR3. Per the germline V gene, CDR1 is SGHTA and CDR2 is FQGTGA.

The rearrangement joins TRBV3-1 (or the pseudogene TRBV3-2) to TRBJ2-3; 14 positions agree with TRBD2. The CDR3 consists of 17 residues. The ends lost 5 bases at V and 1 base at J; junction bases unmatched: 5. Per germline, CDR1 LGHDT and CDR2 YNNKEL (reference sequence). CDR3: CASSVPGLAGGTDTQYF. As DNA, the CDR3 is TGTGCCAGCAGCGTACCGGGACTAGCGGGGGGCACAGATACGCAGTATTTT.

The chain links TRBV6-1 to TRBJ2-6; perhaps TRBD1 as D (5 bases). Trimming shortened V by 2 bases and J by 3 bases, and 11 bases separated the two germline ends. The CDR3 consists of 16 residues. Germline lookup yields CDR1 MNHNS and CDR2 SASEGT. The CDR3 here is CASSESAGNGANVLTF. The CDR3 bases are TGTGCCAGCAGTGAATCGGCAGGGAATGGGGCCAACGTCCTGACTTTC.

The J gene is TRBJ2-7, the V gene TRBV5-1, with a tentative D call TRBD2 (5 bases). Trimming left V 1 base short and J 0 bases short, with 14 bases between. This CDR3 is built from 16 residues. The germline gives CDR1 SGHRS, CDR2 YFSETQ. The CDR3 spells CASSLRAAATSYEQYF. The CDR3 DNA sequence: TGCGCCAGCAGCTTGAGAGCGGCAGCAACCTCCTACGAGCAGTACTTC.

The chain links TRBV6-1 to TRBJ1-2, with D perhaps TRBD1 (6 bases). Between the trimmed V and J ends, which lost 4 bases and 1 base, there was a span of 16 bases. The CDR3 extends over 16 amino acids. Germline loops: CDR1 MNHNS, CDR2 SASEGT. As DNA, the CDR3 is TGTGCCAGCAGTGTGGCGAGGGGGGGCCTTAACTATGGCTACACCTTC. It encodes CASSVARGGLNYGYTF.